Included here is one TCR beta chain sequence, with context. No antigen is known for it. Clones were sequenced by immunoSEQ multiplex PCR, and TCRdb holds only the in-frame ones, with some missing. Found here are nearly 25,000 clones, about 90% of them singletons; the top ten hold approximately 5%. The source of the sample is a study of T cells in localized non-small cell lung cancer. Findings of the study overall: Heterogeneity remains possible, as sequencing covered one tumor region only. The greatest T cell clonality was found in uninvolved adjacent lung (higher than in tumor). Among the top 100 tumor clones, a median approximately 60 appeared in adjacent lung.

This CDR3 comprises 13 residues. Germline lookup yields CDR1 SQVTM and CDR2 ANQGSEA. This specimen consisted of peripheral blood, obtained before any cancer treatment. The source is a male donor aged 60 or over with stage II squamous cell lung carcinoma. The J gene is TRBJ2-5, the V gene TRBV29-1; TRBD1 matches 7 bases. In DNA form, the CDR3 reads TGCAGTACCCTGGGGCAGACAGGGGAGACCCAGTACTTC. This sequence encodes CSTLGQTGETQYF.